The 5 T cell receptor beta chains below all came from one sample that was sequenced in a study of regulatory T cells in long-lasting Graves disease. As for time point: newly diagnosed GD, antithyroid drugs for less than 3 months. PBMCs provided the RNA from which the TCR library was made. Both iRepertoire HTBI primers and Arm-PCR of CDR3 regions were used to build the TCR beta libraries. MiXCR, applied by TCRdb to the multiplex PCR reads, yields one record per CDR3 protein. This repertoire shows around 420,000 distinct CDR3 sequences, approximately 15% found once; its top ten account for 7.8%. These data were likewise used in another study, on T cells in Graves' hyperthyroidism and ophthalmopathy.

The material was peripheral blood mononuclear cells (PBMCs), obtained at new diagnosis, from a patient treated with antithyroid drugs. Every receptor here comes from a woman aged 40 to 49 with Graves disease.

This clonotype was counted at least ten times. The V and J genes are TRBV20-1 and TRBJ1-1; 7 bases match TRBD1. Per germline, CDR1 DFQATT and CDR2 SNEGSKA (reference sequence). Germline trimming cut 6 bases from V and 0 bases from J; bases unmatched to any gene: 7. The CDR3 is 14 amino acids. Here the CDR3 DNA reads TGCAGTGCCGTAAAGGGGGCAATGAACACTGAAGCTTTCTTT. Amino acids: CSAVKGAMNTEAFF.

This clonotype showed up many times. The J gene is TRBJ2-3, the V gene TRBV7-2; D unresolved. CDR1 and CDR2 from the germline V gene are SGHTA and FQGNSA. The CDR3 runs 15 residues. The germline V and J ends were trimmed by 1 base and 0 bases, with 8 bases remaining between them. The CDR3 sequence: CASSLGGLSTDTQYF. For the CDR3, the DNA is TGTGCCAGCAGCTTAGGCGGCCTGAGCACAGATACGCAGTATTTT.

This clonotype has at least ten counts. The chain joins TRBV9 to TRBJ2-7, with D possibly matching TRBD2 (6 bases). CDR3 length equals 16 residues. V was shortened by 0 bases and J by 0 bases, with 13 bases between the two germline ends. Looked up from germline, CDR1 is SGDLS and CDR2 is YYNGEE. CDR3 sequence (DNA): TGTGCCAGCAGCGTAGGGTGGGAGGATCCCTCCTACGAGCAGTACTTC. It encodes CASSVGWEDPSYEQYF.

The chain is built from TRBV28 and TRBJ2-1, with D tentatively TRBD2 (6 bases). The CDR3 contains 21 residues. CDR1 and CDR2 (germline): MDHEN, SYDVKM. V shed 2 bases and J shed 5 bases, with 31 bases lying between them. CDR3 protein: CASSLGAGFVGGGGADNEQFF. The CDR3 region has the DNA TGTGCCAGCAGTTTAGGTGCCGGGTTTGTGGGAGGAGGAGGGGCAGACAATGAGCAGTTCTTC.

Ten or more counts support this clonotype. The V call is TRBV10-3, the J call TRBJ1-1, with 7 bases identical to TRBD1. V was clipped by 4 bases and J by 4 bases; unmatched bases: 6. Germline V gene sequence: CDR1 ENHRY, CDR2 SYGVKD. The length of the CDR3 is 14 residues. Written as DNA, the CDR3 is TGTGCCATCAGTGTAGACAGGGTCGGCACTGAAGCTTTCTTT. Its protein is CAISVDRVGTEAFF.